One sample yielded the 26 T cell receptor beta chains listed below, sequenced in a study of T cell responses to AZD1222 COVID-19 vaccine. Some clones are missing from TCRdb's copy, which holds only in-frame ones; the method was immunoSEQ multiplex PCR. The profile shows tens of thousands of clones, about 93% of them singletons. The sequencing here drew on peripheral blood, taken 28 days after the second dose of the MenACWY control vaccine. The receptor set was obtained from an adult who received the MenACWY meningococcal vaccine as a control.

V and J are TRBV27 and TRBJ2-3; 9 bases are shared with TRBD2. The CDR3 runs to 15 residues. Germline CDR1 and CDR2: MNHEY and SMNVEV (reference sequence). The chain's CDR3 is CVVAGEGGGTDTQYF. The CDR3 nucleotides read TGTGTCGTAGCGGGAGAGGGGGGGGGCACAGATACGCAGTATTTT.

The chain couples TRBV28 to TRBJ2-7; the D call may be TRBD1 or TRBD2 (5 bases each). With 6 bases removed from V and 3 bases from J, the gap between germline ends came to 15 bases. This CDR3 is 14 amino acids long. Germline V lookup: CDR1 MDHEN, CDR2 SYDVKM. This CDR3 is CASSSPGGNYEQYF. CDR3 nucleotides: TGTGCCAGCAGCTCCCCTGGGGGTAACTACGAGCAGTACTTC.

This clone has just a few counts. The chain uses TRBV5-5 and TRBJ2-7; tentative D call: TRBD1 (6 bases). Per germline, CDR1 SGHKS and CDR2 YYEKEE (reference sequence). This CDR3 comprises 13 residues. Trimming took 4 bases from V and 2 from J, leaving 10 bases between them. The CDR3 nucleotides read TGTGCCAGCAGCCAACAGGGAACCTACGAGCAGTACTTC. Its protein product is CASSQQGTYEQYF. Together with reference TRBV5-5 and TRBJ2-7, the CDR3 gives the full variable domain: DAGVTQSPTHLIKTRGQQVTLRCSPISGHKSVSWYQQVLGQGPQFIFQYYEKEERGRGNFPDRFSARQFPNYSSELNVNALLLGDSALYLCASSQQGTYEQYFGPGTRLTVT.

V gene TRBV30 combines with J gene TRBJ1-6; D is unresolved. The length of the CDR3 is 14 residues. The V gene's germline CDR1 is GTSNPN and CDR2 SVGIG (reference sequence). The germline V and J ends were trimmed by 7 bases and 8 bases, with 18 bases remaining between them. CDR3 sequence: CAYTIGSLDSPLHF. Here the CDR3 DNA reads TGTGCCTACACTATCGGGAGCTTGGATTCACCCCTCCACTTT.

The genes are TRBV15 and TRBJ1-6; D unclear. Germline V gene sequence: CDR1 LNHNV, CDR2 YYDKDF (reference sequence). This CDR3 spans 14 amino acids. Trimming removed 7 bases from V and 5 bases from J, with 12 bases in between. CDR3 DNA sequence: TGTGCCACCACGGCAGGAGACAATAATTCACCCCTCCACTTT. This translates into CATTAGDNNSPLHF.

The V gene is TRBV10-2, the J gene TRBJ2-2; D gene uncertain. V was cut by 4 bases and J by 4 bases, with 7 bases left in between. Germline CDR1 reads WSHSY; CDR2 reads SAAADI. This CDR3 is built from 13 residues. The CDR3 nucleotides are TGCGCCAGCAGTGTTAGAAGCACCGGGGAGCTGTTTTTT. Amino acids: CASSVRSTGELFF.

The rearrangement joins TRBV18 to TRBJ1-4, with TRBD1 matching 9 bases. Germline CDR1 is KGHSH and CDR2 is LQKENI. Trimming took 3 bases from V and 7 from J; bases not matched to a gene: 9. The CDR3 is 16 amino acids. The CDR3 is CASSPSQTGGAEKLFF. The CDR3, as DNA: TGTGCCAGCTCACCCTCTCAGACAGGGGGAGCTGAAAAACTGTTTTTT.

The V and J genes are TRBV9 and TRBJ2-1; TRBD1 aligns across 9 bases. V gave up 0 bases and J gave up 1 base; unmatched junction bases: 2. The germline gives CDR1 SGDLS, CDR2 YYNGEE. There are 16 residues in the CDR3. The CDR3 reads CASSVGQGGSYNEQFF. The CDR3 coding sequence is TGTGCCAGCAGCGTAGGACAGGGGGGTTCCTACAATGAGCAGTTCTTC.

This chain joins TRBV28 and TRBJ2-1, with 7 nucleotides matching TRBD1. Trimming at V came to 11 bases and at J to 9 bases, leaving 16 bases not matched to a gene. The CDR3 covers 14 residues. Germline V gives CDR1 MDHEN, CDR2 SYDVKM. In nucleotides, the CDR3 is TGTGCCGGACGCCCCGGGACAGAAGGGGGTGAGCAGTTCTTC. Translation gives CAGRPGTEGGEQFF.

The chain is built from TRBV5-1 and TRBJ2-5; D gene uncertain. Trimming took 0 bases from V and 1 from J, leaving 10 bases between them. CDR1 SGHRS and CDR2 YFSETQ come from the germline V gene. CDR3 size: 15 residues. The chain's CDR3 is CASSLAMASQETQYF. Written as DNA, the CDR3 is TGCGCCAGCAGCTTGGCCATGGCATCCCAAGAGACCCAGTACTTC.

The V gene is TRBV5-1, the J gene TRBJ2-1; 7 bases line up with TRBD2. This CDR3 comprises 14 residues. Germline V CDR1 and CDR2: SGHRS, YFSETQ. The junction had 3 bases not matched to a gene; V was cut back by 4 bases and J by 2 bases. CDR3 sequence: CASSPSGTYNEQFF. The CDR3 DNA is TGCGCCAGCAGCCCCAGCGGGACCTACAATGAGCAGTTCTTC.

Only one count was recorded for this clone. The genes are TRBV4-1 and TRBJ1-2, with 7 positions matching TRBD1. Per the germline V gene, CDR1 is MGHRA and CDR2 is YSYEKL. The CDR3 length is 15 residues. The junction had 16 bases not matched to a gene; V was cut back by 1 base and J by 14 bases. The CDR3 sequence is CASSQATTGKQAWTF. The CDR3 bases are TGCGCCAGCAGCCAAGCTACGACAGGGAAGCAGGCGTGGACCTTC.

The chain joins TRBV24-1 to TRBJ2-3; 12 positions agree with TRBD2. Germline V gene data show CDR1 as KGHDR and CDR2 as SFDVKD. The V and J ends lost 5 bases and 2 bases, in that order; junction bases with no gene match: 13. The CDR3 covers 19 residues. The chain's CDR3 is CATSGASGRGLSITDTQYF. In nucleotides, the CDR3 is TGTGCCACCAGTGGGGCTAGCGGGAGGGGGTTATCCATCACAGATACGCAGTATTTT.

CDR3 nucleotides: TGCAGTGCTAGTGAGGGGAGTAGTCAGCCCCAGCATTTT. Protein sequence: CSASEGSSQPQHF. This chain uses TRBV20-1 with TRBJ1-5; tentatively, D is TRBD1 (5 bases). The germline gives CDR1 DFQATT, CDR2 SNEGSKA (reference sequence). Trimming left V 3 bases short and J 6 bases short, with 12 bases between. The CDR3 has 13 residues.

This clone was seen a handful of times. The gene calls are TRBV29-1 and TRBJ1-1, with a tentative D call TRBD1 (6 bases). V was shortened by 4 bases and J by 0 bases, with 12 bases between the two germline ends. This CDR3 has 14 residues. Germline V gene sequence: CDR1 SQVTM, CDR2 ANQGSEA. The CDR3, as DNA: TGCAGCGTTGCGGCAGGGGCCCTGAACACTGAAGCTTTCTTT. This gives the protein CSVAAGALNTEAFF. The full variable domain, in which reference TRBV29-1 and TRBJ1-1 provide the parts outside the CDR3, is SAVISQKPSRDICQRGTSLTIQCQVDSQVTMMFWYRQQPGQSLTLIATANQGSEATYESGFVIDKFPISRPNLTFSTLTVSNMSPEDSSIYLCSVAAGALNTEAFFGQGTRLTVV.

V gene TRBV7-9 combines with J gene TRBJ2-3; D is perhaps TRBD1 (5 bases). The CDR3 length is 13 residues. V was pared by 6 bases and J by 6 bases, with 13 bases between. From germline, CDR1 is SEHNR and CDR2 FQNEAQ (reference sequence). The CDR3, as DNA: TGTGCCAGCAGTCTACAGGTGGGGGATACGCAGTATTTT. Protein sequence: CASSLQVGDTQYF.

This clone is medium-sized (0.01 to 0.1%) within its sample. The chain couples TRBV12-2 to TRBJ2-7; TRBD2, as called in the table, went unchecked against the DNA. TRBV12-2 is a pseudogene locus. The CDR3 is 17 residues long. The CDR3: CASRLAPTSGSSYEQYF. The CDR3 nucleotides read TGTGCAAGTCGCTTAGCTCCGACTAGCGGGAGCTCCTACGAGCAGTACTTC.

This clone is labeled medium-sized. The CDR3 here is CASEREGLVTGELFF. The CDR3 DNA reads as TGTGCCAGCGAGCGGGAGGGCCTCGTTACCGGGGAGCTGTTTTTT. The chain employs TRBV19 and TRBJ2-2; 10 positions agree with TRBD2. CDR3 size: 15 residues. The ends lost 9 bases at V and 5 bases at J; junction bases unmatched: 9. Looked up from germline, CDR1 is LNHDA and CDR2 is SQIVND (reference sequence). Together with reference TRBV19 and TRBJ2-2, the CDR3 gives the full variable domain: DGGITQSPKYLFRKEGQNVTLSCEQNLNHDAMYWYRQDPGQGLRLIYYSQIVNDFQKGDIAEGYSVSREKKESFPLTVTSAQKNPTAFYLCASEREGLVTGELFFGEGSRLTVL.

This chain connects TRBV4-3 to TRBJ1-4; D remains unclear. From germline, CDR1 is LGHNA and CDR2 YSLEER. The CDR3 has 15 amino acids. Between the trimmed V and J ends, which lost 2 bases and 4 bases, there was a span of 11 bases. In DNA form, the CDR3 reads TGCGCCAGCAGCCAAACGATCAACCTTAATGAAAAACTGTTTTTT. Its translation is CASSQTINLNEKLFF.

J is TRBJ1-1 and V is TRBV19; D possibly corresponds to TRBD1 (6 bases). CDR3 size: 15 residues. Trimming removed 8 bases at V and 1 base at J, with 17 bases between. Germline loops: CDR1 LNHDA, CDR2 SQIVND (reference sequence). CDR3 coding DNA: TGTGCCAGTTTGGGGGACATCAAGGGGAACACTGAAGCTTTCTTT. Translated, it gives CASLGDIKGNTEAFF.

This chain links TRBV7-9 with TRBJ1-3; possibly TRBD1 for D (5 bases). The CDR3 is 17 amino acids. Germline V gene sequence: CDR1 SEHNR, CDR2 FQNEAQ (reference sequence). Trimming left V 1 base short and J 2 bases short, with 15 bases between. CDR3 amino acids: CASSLDSWNRPGNTIYF. The CDR3, as DNA: TGTGCCAGCAGCTTAGATTCTTGGAACAGGCCTGGAAACACCATATATTTT.

The chain couples TRBV10-2 to TRBJ2-1, with a weak D call TRBD2 (5 bases). The V end lost 8 bases, the J end lost 9 bases, and 14 bases lay between the germline ends. The V gene's germline CDR1 is WSHSY and CDR2 SAAADI. The CDR3 length is 12 residues. CDR3 in DNA: TGCGCCAGCTTGGGCGGCGCGGGTGAGCAGTTCTTC. Its protein is CASLGGAGEQFF.

This clone was observed a few times. This chain's CDR3 is CSVDTSVEAFF. DNA of the CDR3: TGCAGCGTTGATACCTCGGTTGAAGCTTTCTTT. The V gene is TRBV29-1, the J gene TRBJ1-1; no definite D call. CDR3 length: 11 amino acids. Deletions cut 3 bases from V and 7 bases from J, with 9 bases between. Germline CDR1 SQVTM, CDR2 ANQGSEA.

The rearrangement uses TRBV27 and TRBJ1-1, with 7 bases aligning to TRBD1. This CDR3 contains 12 residues. The V gene end was trimmed by 7 bases and the J gene end by 12 bases; junction bases not matched to a gene: 11. Germline lookup yields CDR1 MNHEY and CDR2 SMNVEV (reference sequence). The CDR3, as DNA: TGTGCCAGCAACGACGGGACAGTAGGGACTTTCTTT. Amino acid sequence: CASNDGTVGTFF.

V and J are TRBV5-1 and TRBJ2-7; possibly TRBD2 for D (5 bases). The CDR3 is made up of 14 amino acids. In germline, CDR1 is SGHRS, CDR2 YFSETQ. V was cut by 3 bases and J by 7 bases, with 17 bases left in between. CDR3 coding DNA: TGCGCCAGCAGCTACCCGGACTCTCTTAGGGAGCAGTACTTC. Translating it yields CASSYPDSLREQYF.

This clone was recorded once. The V and J genes are TRBV19 and TRBJ1-2; TRBD1 matches 8 bases. Unmatched junction bases numbered 12, after V lost 9 bases and J lost 0 bases. CDR1 LNHDA and CDR2 SQIVND come from the germline V gene (reference sequence). This CDR3 spans 16 amino acids. CDR3 coding DNA: TGTGCCAGCGCTCAACCCGGGACAGGTTCTAACTATGGCTACACCTTC. Translated, it gives CASAQPGTGSNYGYTF.